This T cell receptor beta chain emerged from a study of shared clonotypes between healthy human individuals. The wider study: Two female and a few male donors aged 18 to 49 were enrolled. Findings of the study overall: Sequencing depth was expected to influence donor clonotype sharing.

With 2 bases removed from V and 4 bases from J, the gap between germline ends came to 12 bases. CDR3 size: 14 residues. Germline V gene data show CDR1 as SGHRS and CDR2 as YFSETQ. Assay runs were performed at deep level. Only in-frame clones appear in the TCRdb table, and some are missing; sequencing was by immunoSEQ multiplex PCR. The sample has about 2.2 million clones, just over 90% seen once; the top ten hold more than 1.5%. Terminally differentiated effector memory CD45RA+ cells were excluded from the naive CD8 cells, which were CD45RO-negative and positively selected for CCR7. Points on this clone: Its antigen is unknown. This same CDR3 is encoded by further DNA sequences in the sample.

Material for sequencing was naive CD8+ T cells from PBMCs. The receptor was isolated from a man younger than 35 in good health. Some clones in this sample may be carry-over from other donors' samples. The V gene is TRBV5-1, the J gene TRBJ1-2, with a possible D match to TRBD1 (6 bases). CDR3 sequence reads: CASSLAGAGYGYTF. The DNA of the CDR3 is TGCGCCAGCAGCTTAGCAGGGGCAGGCTATGGCTACACCTTC.